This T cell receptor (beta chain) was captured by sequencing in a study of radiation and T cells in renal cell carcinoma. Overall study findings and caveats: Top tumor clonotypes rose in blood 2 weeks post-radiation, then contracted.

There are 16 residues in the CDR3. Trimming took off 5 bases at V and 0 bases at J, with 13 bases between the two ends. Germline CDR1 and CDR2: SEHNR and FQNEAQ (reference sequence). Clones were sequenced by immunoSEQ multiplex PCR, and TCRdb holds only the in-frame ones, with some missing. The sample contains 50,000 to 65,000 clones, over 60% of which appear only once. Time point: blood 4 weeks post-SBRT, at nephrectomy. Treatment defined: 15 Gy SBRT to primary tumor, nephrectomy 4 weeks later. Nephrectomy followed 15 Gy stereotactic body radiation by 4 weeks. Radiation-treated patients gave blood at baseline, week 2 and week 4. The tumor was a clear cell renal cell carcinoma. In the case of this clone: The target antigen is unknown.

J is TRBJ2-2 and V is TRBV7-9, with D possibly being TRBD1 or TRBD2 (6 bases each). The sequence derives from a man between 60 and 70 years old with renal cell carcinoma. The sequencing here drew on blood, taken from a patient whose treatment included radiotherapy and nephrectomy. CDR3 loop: CASSTNGGANTGELFF. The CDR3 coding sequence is TGTGCCAGCAGCACGAACGGGGGCGCGAACACCGGGGAGCTGTTTTTT.